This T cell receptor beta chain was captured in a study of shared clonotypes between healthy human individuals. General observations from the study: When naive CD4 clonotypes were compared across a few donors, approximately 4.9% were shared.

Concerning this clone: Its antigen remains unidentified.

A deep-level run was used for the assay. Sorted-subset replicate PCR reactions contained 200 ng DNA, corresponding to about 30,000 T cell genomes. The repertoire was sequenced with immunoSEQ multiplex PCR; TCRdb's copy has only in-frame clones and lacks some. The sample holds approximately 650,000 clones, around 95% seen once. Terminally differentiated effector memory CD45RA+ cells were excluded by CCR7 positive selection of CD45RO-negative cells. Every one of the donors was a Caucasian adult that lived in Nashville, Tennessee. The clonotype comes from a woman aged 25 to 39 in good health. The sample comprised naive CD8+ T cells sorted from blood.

CDR3 bases: TGTGCCAGCAGCCCCACATCTCCCGCCGAGCAGTACTTC. Amino acids: CASSPTSPAEQYF. The chain is built from TRBV13 and TRBJ2-7; no reliable D call. V was pared by 5 bases and J by 6 bases, with 14 bases between. This CDR3 is built from 13 residues. Germline V CDR1 and CDR2: PRHDT, FYEKMQ (reference sequence).